This entry concerns a single TCR beta chain. Its antigen is unknown. The germline CDR1 and CDR2 sequences are MNHNS and SASEGT. The CDR3 runs to 16 residues. V shed 3 bases, J shed 0 bases, and the junction held 4 bases outside the gene matches. The data were obtained in a study of early T cells in non-severe SARS-CoV-2 infection. Study results and caveats: The VDJdb matching leaned toward anti-spike CD8 responses and overlooked private and CD4 specificities.

In TCRdb, the 5' RACE reads were re-called with MiXCR into one record per CDR3 protein. The table has some 30,000 distinct CDR3 sequences, 4.5% seen once. The TCR sequence derives from an adult who was a healthcare worker with PCR-confirmed SARS-CoV-2 infection or an uninfected control (not recorded which). The chain is built from TRBV6-1 and TRBJ2-5; TRBD2 agrees at 10 bases. Sequencing was performed on whole blood. Here the CDR3 reads CASSDPSGGHQETQYF. CDR3 sequence (DNA): TGTGCCAGCAGTGACCCTAGCGGGGGTCACCAAGAGACCCAGTACTTC.